Below, 30 T cell receptor beta chains from the same sample are listed, as sequenced in a study of tumor and adjacent non-tumor tissue in lung cancer. RNA was extracted from bulk tissue without any cell sorting. The normal lung tissue was taken more than 3 cm from the tumor edge. A modified ARM-PCR protocol with three rounds of nested PCR amplified TCRbeta. TCRdb fed the multiplex PCR reads into MiXCR, producing one record per CDR3 protein. The table shows around 80,000 distinct CDR3 sequences, with around 76% occurring only once. The sequenced sample was distant non-tumor lung tissue. The receptors come from a man between 65 and 80 years old with non-small cell lung cancer.

Concerning this clonotype: One end of the junction varies from germline; a read error may be responsible. The chain employs TRBV10-3 and TRBJ2-7, with 8 bases that match TRBD1. Germline CDR1 reads ENHRY; CDR2 reads SYGVKD. This CDR3 spans 13 amino acids. Here the CDR3 DNA reads TGTGCAATCAGTGCGGACAGGGTTAAAGAGCAGTACTTC. This gives the protein CAISADRVKEQYF.

Comment on this clonotype: Mismatch with germline at one junction end may stem from a read error. The rearrangement links TRBV4-1 to TRBJ1-5, with no clear D. Germline V gives CDR1 MGHRA, CDR2 YSYEKL. The CDR3 totals 16 residues. CDR3 sequence: CASRQEPTYSNRPQHF. DNA for the CDR3: TGCGCCAGCAGGCAAGAGCCTACCTATAGCAATCGACCCCAGCATTTT.

The gene calls are TRBV29-1 and TRBJ1-1; perhaps TRBD1 as D (6 bases). CDR1 and CDR2 from the germline V gene are SQVTM and ANQGSEA. The CDR3 spans 12 residues. Trimming took off 7 bases at V and 11 bases at J, with 20 bases between the two ends. The CDR3 nucleotides read TGCAGCGCCCTGGGGGCTGCGGCTTGGGCTTTCTTT. Translating it yields CSALGAAAWAFF.

A note on this clonotype: One junction end disagrees with the germline gene, perhaps due to a read error. The chain recombines TRBV5-5 with TRBJ1-6; 7 positions match TRBD1. Per germline, CDR1 SGHKS and CDR2 YYEKEE (reference sequence). The CDR3 is made up of 17 amino acids. The CDR3 DNA reads TGTGTCAGCAGCCCGACAGGGACCCCCCATCTTGGTTCACCCCTCCACTTT. Its protein product is CVSSPTGTPHLGSPLHF.

For this clonotype: The junction departs from the called germline gene at one end, perhaps through a read error. The gene calls are TRBV4-1 and TRBJ2-7, with 11 positions matching TRBD2. Germline assignment: CDR1 MGHRA and CDR2 YSYEKL. The CDR3 extends over 16 amino acids. CDR3 bases: TGCGCCAGTAGCCTGACACTAGCGGGAGAGGTGGACGAGCAGTACTTC. As protein: CASSLTLAGEVDEQYF.

This clonotype was seen only a few times. A much larger clone differs by one base, so this may be a read error. The chain carries TRBV29-1 and TRBJ2-2; 7 nucleotides agree with TRBD1. Looked up from germline, CDR1 is SQVTM and CDR2 is ANQGSEA. CDR3 length: 14 amino acids. J gave up 4 bases and V 4 bases, and 6 bases lay outside the gene matches. For the CDR3, the DNA is TGCAGCGTTGCCAGGCAGGGGGTCACCGGGGAGCTGTTTTTT. Amino acids: CSVARQGVTGELFF.

With respect to this clonotype: At one boundary the junction diverges from the germline segment, which might be a read error. The CDR3: CASRRGTSAGKLLF. CDR3 DNA sequence: TGTGCCAGCAGACGCGGGACCTCAGCTGGGAAGCTGTTGTTT. The rearrangement joins TRBV6-2 or TRBV6-3 to TRBJ2-2, with D possibly being TRBD2 (6 bases). The germline V gene encodes CDR1 MNHEY and CDR2 SVGEGT. This CDR3 is built from 14 residues.

The V and J genes are TRBV14 and TRBJ2-7, with TRBD2 as a possible D gene (6 bases). Trimming pared 7 bases from V and 0 bases from J, leaving 22 bases between. This CDR3 is built from 17 residues. Germline V gene sequence: CDR1 SGHDN, CDR2 FVKESK. In DNA, the CDR3 is TGTGCCAGCATCCACCAGCGGGTACAAACCCCCTCCTACGAGCAGTACTTC. Translated, it gives CASIHQRVQTPSYEQYF.

This clonotype was detected only a few times. This sequence joins TRBV29-1 and TRBJ2-7; D is ambiguous. The V end was cut by 5 bases, the J end by 5 bases, with 16 bases between. CDR3 length equals 13 residues. The V gene's germline CDR1 is SQVTM and CDR2 ANQGSEA. CDR3: CSVWASGIHEQYF. The CDR3 nucleotides are TGCAGCGTTTGGGCAAGTGGGATACACGAGCAGTACTTC.

As to this clonotype: The junction departs from germline at one end; a sequencing error may be responsible. The chain links TRBV29-1 to TRBJ2-2; a weak D match, TRBD1 (6 bases). The CDR3 runs to 14 residues. CDR1 is SQVTM and CDR2 is ANQGSEA in the germline V gene. CDR3 loop: CIVESGVKTGELFF. The CDR3, as DNA: TGCATCGTTGAATCAGGGGTCAAGACCGGGGAGCTGTTCTTT.

Worth noting for this clonotype: This may be a read error, as it is one base from a much larger clone. V is TRBV5-1 and J is TRBJ1-6; unclear D gene. The V gene's germline CDR1 is SGHRS and CDR2 YFSETQ. The CDR3 is 14 residues long. The CDR3 bases are TGCGCCAGCAGCCTGGATCTATGGGGTTCACCCTTCCACTTT. It specifies CASSLDLWGSPFHF.

Note on this clonotype: Mismatch with germline at one junction end may stem from a read error. The rearrangement links TRBV11-3 to TRBJ2-3, with 7 bases matching TRBD2. This CDR3 comprises 15 residues. From germline, CDR1 is SGHNT and CDR2 YENEEA. The CDR3 is CANTRREVSIYTQFF. The CDR3, as DNA: TGTGCCAACACCCGTCGGGAGGTAAGCATATATACGCAGTTTTTT.

The rearrangement links TRBV7-9 to TRBJ2-3; 8 bases fit TRBD2. CDR1 is SEHNR, CDR2 FQNEAQ, per germline (reference sequence). Germline trimming cut 8 bases from V and 4 bases from J; bases unmatched to any gene: 8. The CDR3 has 14 amino acids. CDR3 sequence (DNA): TGTGCCAGCCATGGACTAGCAGCAGCAGATACGCAGTATTTT. Translating gives CASHGLAAADTQYF.

The sample holds one count of this clonotype. This chain links TRBV6-6 with TRBJ2-4; D might be TRBD1 (6 bases). This CDR3 is 14 amino acids long. The V end lost 8 bases, the J end lost 0 bases, and 11 bases lay between the germline ends. The germline V gene encodes CDR1 MNHNY and CDR2 SVGAGI (reference sequence). CDR3: CASATTGAKNIQYF. CDR3 DNA: TGTGCCAGCGCCACGACAGGAGCCAAAAACATTCAGTACTTC.

About this clonotype: The junction differs from germline at one of its ends, possibly a read error. The CDR3 sequence: CAGRQDTGIDEQYF. CDR3 coding DNA: TGTGCCGGCAGGCAAGATACAGGGATCGACGAGCAGTACTTC. The genes are TRBV4-2 and TRBJ2-7, with D perhaps matching TRBD1 (6 bases). The germline gives CDR1 LGHNA, CDR2 YNFKEQ. This CDR3 comprises 14 residues.

About this clonotype: One end of the junction is discordant with germline, which a read error may explain. This chain joins TRBV12-3 or TRBV12-4 and TRBJ1-5; TRBD1 matches 12 bases. The CDR3 length is 15 residues. The CDR3 DNA is TGTGCCCGCAGTCTAGGGACAGGGGGCAATCAGTCCCAGCATTTT. Translating it yields CARSLGTGGNQSQHF.

Regarding this clonotype: The final CDR3 position lacks the conserved phenylalanine or tryptophan, pointing to a likely read error. The chain uses TRBV6-5 and TRBJ1-5; D perhaps matches TRBD1 (5 bases). V was clipped by 5 bases and J by 4 bases, with 12 bases between them. This CDR3 region has 14 residues. Germline CDR1 and CDR2: MNHEY and SVGAGI. CDR3 DNA sequence: TGTGCCAGCAGTCTGAGACAGACGAATCAGCCCCAGCATATT. Its translation: CASSLRQTNQPQHI.

Ten or more counts support this clonotype. CDR3 bases: TGCAGTGCTAGAGATATCGGGACCGGACAGTTTAACTATGGCTACACCTTC. This codes for CSARDIGTGQFNYGYTF. The chain links TRBV20-1 to TRBJ1-2; D is perhaps TRBD1 (6 bases). V was pared by 0 bases and J by 1 base, with 18 bases between. Germline V gene lookup returns CDR1 DFQATT and CDR2 SNEGSKA (reference sequence). The CDR3 runs to 17 residues.

Note on this clonotype: The junction and the germline gene differ at one end; a read error may be behind it. The rearrangement uses TRBV11-3 and TRBJ2-1; tentative D call: TRBD1 (5 bases). The CDR3 contains 15 residues. Germline assignment: CDR1 SGHNT and CDR2 YENEEA. In DNA form, the CDR3 reads TGTGCTAGCAACTCCCAGAGTAGGGGTGAGGATGAGCAGTTCTTC. Protein product: CASNSQSRGEDEQFF.

With respect to this clonotype: Because it lacks the conserved phenylalanine or tryptophan at the end, this CDR3 is likely a read error. The rearrangement links TRBV6-6 to TRBJ1-6; D might be TRBD1 (6 bases). The CDR3 has 17 amino acids. CDR1 is MNHNY and CDR2 is SVGAGI in the germline V gene (reference sequence). CDR3 DNA sequence: TGTGCCGGCAGAAGGGGACATTCCGACAATTTTAATTCACCCCTCCACTAT. Translation: CAGRRGHSDNFNSPLHY.

Points on this clonotype: Germline and junction disagree at one end, which may indicate a read error. The chain couples TRBV11-1 to TRBJ2-2; D call uncertain. Germline V lookup: CDR1 SGHAT, CDR2 FQDESV (reference sequence). The CDR3 extends over 14 amino acids. CDR3 in amino acids: CSSSLSWNTGELFF. As DNA, the CDR3 is TGTTCCAGCAGCTTGTCTTGGAACACCGGGGAGCTGTTTTTT.

Regarding this clonotype: This CDR3 is missing its conserved last phenylalanine or tryptophan, likely due to a read error. The DNA is omitted, as the CDR3 cannot be located on it reliably, and the CDR3 follows TCRdb's listing. The gene calls are TRBV5-1 and TRBJ2-7; the table names TRBD2, a call not compared with the DNA. In germline, CDR1 is SGHRS, CDR2 YFSETQ. From its first to its last residue, the CDR3 has 14 amino acids. The CDR3 loop reads CASSPGLAGTEQYL.

Concerning this clonotype itself: The junction shows a germline mismatch at one end, possibly a read error. V usage is TRBV6-1 and J usage is TRBJ2-1; D may be TRBD2 (6 bases). This CDR3 region has 17 residues. CDR1 is MNHNS and CDR2 is SASEGT in the germline V gene. Written as DNA, the CDR3 is TGTGCCAGCAGTGAAAACGTGGGACTCTTTGGCTACTATGAGCAGTTCTTC. It codes for CASSENVGLFGYYEQFF.

About this clonotype: A much larger clone is a single base away; this may be a read error. The chain uses TRBV4-1 and TRBJ1-6, with D perhaps matching TRBD1 (5 bases). The CDR3 extends over 15 amino acids. Germline V CDR1 and CDR2: MGHRA, YSYEKL. The chain's CDR3 is CARSPRAENNSPLHF. CDR3 sequence (DNA): TGCGCCAGGAGCCCCAGGGCAGAGAATAATTCACCCCTCCACTTT.

On this clonotype itself: This CDR3 is missing its conserved last phenylalanine or tryptophan, likely due to a read error. V and J are TRBV30 and TRBJ2-3, with 7 nucleotides matching TRBD1. V gave up 7 bases and J gave up 5 bases; unmatched junction bases: 6. The CDR3 sequence is 12 residues long. Germline-derived CDR1 and CDR2 are GTSNPN and SVGIG (reference sequence). The CDR3 DNA reads as TGTGCCTTAGACAGGGCTGGAGATACGCAGTATTTG. This gives the protein CALDRAGDTQYL.

CDR3 in amino acids: CACSLDRGPDTQYF. The CDR3 DNA is TGTGCCTGTAGCTTAGATCGGGGGCCGGATACGCAGTATTTT. This chain links TRBV11-2 with TRBJ2-3; D is possibly TRBD1 or TRBD2 (6 bases each). CDR3 length equals 14 residues. Germline V gene data show CDR1 as SGHAT and CDR2 as FQNNGV. The ends were cut back, 11 bases at V and 6 bases at J, with 21 bases in the middle.

Notes on this clonotype: Relative to the germline gene, one junction end is altered; a read error may explain this. V and J are TRBV28 and TRBJ1-5, with 9 positions matching TRBD1. The germline V gene has CDR1 MDHEN and CDR2 SYDVKM. CDR3 size: 15 residues. The CDR3 sequence is CAGRPGTGSNQPQHF. CDR3 sequence (DNA): TGTGCCGGCAGACCTGGGACAGGGAGCAATCAGCCCCAGCATTTT.

The chain has TRBV11-2 and TRBJ2-3, with D possibly matching TRBD2 (6 bases). Per germline, CDR1 SGHAT and CDR2 FQNNGV. This CDR3 spans 14 amino acids. The ends were cut back, 2 bases at V and 5 bases at J, with 11 bases in the middle. CDR3 bases: TGTGCCAGCAGCTTAATAGTGGGGGGAGATACGCAGTATTTT. As protein: CASSLIVGGDTQYF.

This clonotype was detected once. The chain links TRBV29-1 to TRBJ2-1; 8 bases line up with TRBD2. Germline CDR1 reads SQVTM; CDR2 reads ANQGSEA. Trimming took 0 bases from V and 2 from J; bases not matched to a gene: 6. The CDR3 covers 16 residues. CDR3 bases: TGCAGCGTTGAAGATCATACTAGCGGCACCTACAATGAGCAGTTCTTC. Translated: CSVEDHTSGTYNEQFF.

In regard to this clonotype: Compared with germline, one end of the junction differs, possibly owing to a read error. The chain has TRBV11-1 and TRBJ1-6; no definite D call. The CDR3 sequence is 12 residues long. Germline-derived CDR1 and CDR2 are SGHAT and FQDESV (reference sequence). The CDR3 spells CDSTLDRSPLHF. CDR3 sequence (DNA): TGTGACAGCACCTTGGATCGTTCACCACTCCACTTT.